Included here is one TCR beta chain sequence, with context. Its target is not known. Assay used: immunoSEQ multiplex PCR; TCRdb lists only in-frame clones, some missing. The table lists 90,000 to 140,000 clones, more than 70% of them singletons. This sample stems from a study of T cell responses to AZD1222 COVID-19 vaccine. For the study at large: Pooled samples include second doses given at about 4 or 12 weeks. Study-wide results and caveats: Dominant at 160-218 and 743-854, vaccine-associated CD4 TCRs also spanned spike. Nearly half of spike-specific TCRs reportedly target unmutated variant regions. The study sampled repertoires only after the peak T cell response.

Germline assignment: CDR1 MGHDK and CDR2 SYGVNS. Trimming took 2 bases from V and 4 from J, leaving 4 bases between them. This CDR3 is built from 12 residues. This TCR derives from an adult in good health. The chain joins TRBV25-1 to TRBJ2-3; D gene ambiguous. The material sequenced was peripheral blood, taken on day 0 of AZD1222 vaccination. The CDR3 here is CASSERADTQYF. The CDR3 DNA reads TGTGCCAGCAGTGAAAGAGCAGATACGCAGTATTTT.